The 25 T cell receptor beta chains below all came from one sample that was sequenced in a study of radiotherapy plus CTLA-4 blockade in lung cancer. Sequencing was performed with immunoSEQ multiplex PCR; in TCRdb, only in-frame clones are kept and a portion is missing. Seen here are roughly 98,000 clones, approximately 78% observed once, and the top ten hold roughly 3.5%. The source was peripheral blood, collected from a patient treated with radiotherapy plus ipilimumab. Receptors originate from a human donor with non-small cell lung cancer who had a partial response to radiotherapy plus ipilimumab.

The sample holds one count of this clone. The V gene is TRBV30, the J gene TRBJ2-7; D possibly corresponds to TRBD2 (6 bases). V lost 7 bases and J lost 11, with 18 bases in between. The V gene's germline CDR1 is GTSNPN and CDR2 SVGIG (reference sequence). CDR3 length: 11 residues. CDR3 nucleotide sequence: TGTGCCTACGGGACTCTCCCTGGGAAGTACTTC. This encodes CAYGTLPGKYF.

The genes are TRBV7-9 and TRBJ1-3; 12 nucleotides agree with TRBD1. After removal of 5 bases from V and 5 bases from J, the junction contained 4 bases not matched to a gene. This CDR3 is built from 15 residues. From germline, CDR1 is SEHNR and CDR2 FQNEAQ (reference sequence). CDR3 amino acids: CASSPWDRGRNTIYF. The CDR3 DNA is TGTGCCAGCAGCCCCTGGGACAGGGGGCGAAACACCATATATTTT.

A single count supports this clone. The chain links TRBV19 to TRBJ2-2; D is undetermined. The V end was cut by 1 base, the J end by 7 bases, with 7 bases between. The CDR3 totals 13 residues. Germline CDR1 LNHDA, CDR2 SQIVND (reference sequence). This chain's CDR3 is CASSIAVHGELFF. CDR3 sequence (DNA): TGTGCCAGTAGTATAGCAGTCCACGGGGAGCTGTTTTTT.

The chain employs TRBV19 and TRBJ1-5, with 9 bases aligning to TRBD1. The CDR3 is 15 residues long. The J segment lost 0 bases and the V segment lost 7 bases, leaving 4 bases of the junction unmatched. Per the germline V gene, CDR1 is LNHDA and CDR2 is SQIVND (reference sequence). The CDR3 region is CASIRTGDSNQPQHF. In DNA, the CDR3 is TGTGCCAGTATTCGGACAGGGGATAGCAATCAGCCCCAGCATTTT. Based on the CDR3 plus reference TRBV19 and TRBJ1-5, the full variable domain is DGGITQSPKYLFRKEGQNVTLSCEQNLNHDAMYWYRQDPGQGLRLIYYSQIVNDFQKGDIAEGYSVSREKKESFPLTVTSAQKNPTAFYLCASIRTGDSNQPQHFGDGTRLSIL.

The CDR3 loop is CASSAEDRDYTF. The CDR3 DNA reads TGTGCCAGCAGTGCAGAGGACAGGGACTACACCTTC. This chain uses TRBV28 with TRBJ1-2; 8 bases agree with TRBD1. J gave up 10 bases and V 5 bases, and 6 bases lay outside the gene matches. CDR1 and CDR2 (germline): MDHEN, SYDVKM. The CDR3 is 12 residues long.

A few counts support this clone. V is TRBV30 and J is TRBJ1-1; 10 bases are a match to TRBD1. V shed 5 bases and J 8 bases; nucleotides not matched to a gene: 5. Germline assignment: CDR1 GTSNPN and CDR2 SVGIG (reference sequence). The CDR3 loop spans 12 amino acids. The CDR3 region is CAWGRDRGEAFF. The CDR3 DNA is TGTGCCTGGGGTAGGGACAGGGGAGAAGCTTTCTTT.

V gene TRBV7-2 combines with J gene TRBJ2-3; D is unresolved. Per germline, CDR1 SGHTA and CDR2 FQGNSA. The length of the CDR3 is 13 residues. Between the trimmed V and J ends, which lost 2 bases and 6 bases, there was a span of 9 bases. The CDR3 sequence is CASSLRLSDTQYF. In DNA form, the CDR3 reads TGTGCCAGCAGCTTAAGACTCTCGGATACGCAGTATTTT.

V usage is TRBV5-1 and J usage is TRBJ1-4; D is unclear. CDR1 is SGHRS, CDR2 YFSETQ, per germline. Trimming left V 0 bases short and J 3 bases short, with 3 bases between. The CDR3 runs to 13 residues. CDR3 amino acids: CASSLAANEKLFF. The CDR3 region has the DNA TGCGCCAGCAGCTTGGCAGCTAATGAAAAACTGTTTTTT.

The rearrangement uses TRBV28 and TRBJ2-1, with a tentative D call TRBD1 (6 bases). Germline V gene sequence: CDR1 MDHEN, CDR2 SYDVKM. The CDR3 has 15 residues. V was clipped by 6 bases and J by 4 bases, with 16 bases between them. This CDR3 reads CASRDSRTVYNEQFF. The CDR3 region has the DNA TGTGCCAGCAGGGATTCCAGGACAGTGTACAATGAGCAGTTCTTC.

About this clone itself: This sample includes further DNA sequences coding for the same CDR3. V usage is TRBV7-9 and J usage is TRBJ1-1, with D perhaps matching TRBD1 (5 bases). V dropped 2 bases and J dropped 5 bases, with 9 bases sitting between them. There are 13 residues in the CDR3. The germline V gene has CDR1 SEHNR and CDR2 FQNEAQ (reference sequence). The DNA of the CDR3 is TGTGCCAGCAGCTTACAGGGAGGTACTGAAGCTTTCTTT. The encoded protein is CASSLQGGTEAFF.

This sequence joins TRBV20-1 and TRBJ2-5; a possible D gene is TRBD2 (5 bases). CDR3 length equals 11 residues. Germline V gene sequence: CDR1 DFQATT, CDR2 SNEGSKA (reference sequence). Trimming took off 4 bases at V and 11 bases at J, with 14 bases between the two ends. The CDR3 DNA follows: TGCAGTGCTACGACTGGGAGAGAGCAGTACTTC. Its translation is CSATTGREQYF.

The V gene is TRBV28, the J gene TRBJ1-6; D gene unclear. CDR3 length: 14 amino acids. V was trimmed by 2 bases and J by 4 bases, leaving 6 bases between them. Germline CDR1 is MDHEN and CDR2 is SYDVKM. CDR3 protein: CASSLRGYNSPLHF. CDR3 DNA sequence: TGTGCCAGCAGTTTAAGAGGGTATAATTCACCCCTCCACTTT. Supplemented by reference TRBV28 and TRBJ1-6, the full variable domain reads DVKVTQSSRYLVKRTGEKVFLECVQDMDHENMFWYRQDPGLGLRLIYFSYDVKMKEKGDIPEGYSVSREKKERFSLILESASTNQTSMYLCASSLRGYNSPLHFGNGTRLTVT.

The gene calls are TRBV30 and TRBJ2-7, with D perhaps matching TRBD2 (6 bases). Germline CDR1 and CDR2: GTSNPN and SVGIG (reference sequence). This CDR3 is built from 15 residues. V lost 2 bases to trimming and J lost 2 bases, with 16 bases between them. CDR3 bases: TGTGCCTGGAGTCTAGCGACTAGGGGAACCTACGAGCAGTACTTC. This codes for CAWSLATRGTYEQYF.

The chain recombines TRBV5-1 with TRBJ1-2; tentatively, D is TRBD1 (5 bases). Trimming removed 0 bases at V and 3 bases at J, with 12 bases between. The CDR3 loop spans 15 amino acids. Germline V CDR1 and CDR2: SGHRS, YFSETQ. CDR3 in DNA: TGCGCCAGCAGCTTGGGGGGGGGATCCTACTATGGCTACACCTTC. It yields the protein CASSLGGGSYYGYTF.

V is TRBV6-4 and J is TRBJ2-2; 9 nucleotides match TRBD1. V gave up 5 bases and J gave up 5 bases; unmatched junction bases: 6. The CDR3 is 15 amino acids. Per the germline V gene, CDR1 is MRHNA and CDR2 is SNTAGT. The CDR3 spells CASSYQTGGTGELFF. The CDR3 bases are TGTGCCAGCAGTTATCAGACAGGGGGAACCGGGGAGCTGTTTTTT.

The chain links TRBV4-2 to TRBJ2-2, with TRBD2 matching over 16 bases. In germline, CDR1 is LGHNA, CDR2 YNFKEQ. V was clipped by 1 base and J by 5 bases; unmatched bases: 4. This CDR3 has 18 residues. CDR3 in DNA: TGTGCCAGCAGCCAAGGGGGACTAGCGGGAGGGGGGACCGGGGAGCTGTTTTTT. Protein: CASSQGGLAGGGTGELFF.

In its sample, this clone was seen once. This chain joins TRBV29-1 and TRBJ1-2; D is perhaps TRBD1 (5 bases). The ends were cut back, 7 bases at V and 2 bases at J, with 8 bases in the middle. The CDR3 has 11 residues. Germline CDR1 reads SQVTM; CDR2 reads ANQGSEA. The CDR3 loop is CSATANYGYTF. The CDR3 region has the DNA TGCAGCGCGACAGCCAACTATGGCTACACCTTC.

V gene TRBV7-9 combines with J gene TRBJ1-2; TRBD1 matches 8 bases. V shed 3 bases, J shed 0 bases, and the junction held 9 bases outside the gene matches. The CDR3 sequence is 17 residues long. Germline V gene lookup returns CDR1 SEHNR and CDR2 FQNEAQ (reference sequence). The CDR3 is CASSFPRQGRANYGYTF. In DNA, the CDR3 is TGTGCCAGCAGCTTCCCAAGACAGGGGAGGGCTAACTATGGCTACACCTTC.

CDR3 amino acids: CASSTPRTGGAYGYTF. CDR3 in DNA: TGTGCCAGTAGTACTCCCCGGACAGGGGGCGCTTATGGCTACACCTTC. The chain is built from TRBV19 and TRBJ1-2, with 11 bases that match TRBD1. This CDR3 has 16 residues. The V gene's germline CDR1 is LNHDA and CDR2 SQIVND (reference sequence). The V and J ends lost 4 bases and 5 bases, in that order; junction bases with no gene match: 9.

The CDR3 sequence: CASSALTGAGDNEQFF. CDR3 sequence (DNA): TGTGCCAGCAGCGCCTTGACAGGGGCCGGGGACAATGAGCAGTTCTTC. The rearrangement links TRBV5-6 to TRBJ2-1, with TRBD1 matching 8 bases. Germline V gene lookup returns CDR1 SGHDT and CDR2 YYEEEE. This CDR3 is built from 16 residues. V shed 4 bases and J 5 bases; nucleotides not matched to a gene: 11. Full variable domain (rest looked up from reference TRBV5-6 and TRBJ2-1): DAGVTQSPTHLIKTRGQQVTLRCSPKSGHDTVSWYQQALGQGPQFIFQYYEEEERQRGNFPDRFSGHQFPNYSSELNVNALLLGDSALYLCASSALTGAGDNEQFFGPGTRLTVL.

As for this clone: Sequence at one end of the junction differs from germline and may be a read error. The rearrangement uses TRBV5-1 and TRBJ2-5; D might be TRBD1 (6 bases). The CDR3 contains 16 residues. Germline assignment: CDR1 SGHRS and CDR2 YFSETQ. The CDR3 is CASGFGTNSNQETQYF. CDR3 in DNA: TGCGCCAGCGGCTTCGGGACAAATAGTAACCAAGAGACCCAGTACTTC.

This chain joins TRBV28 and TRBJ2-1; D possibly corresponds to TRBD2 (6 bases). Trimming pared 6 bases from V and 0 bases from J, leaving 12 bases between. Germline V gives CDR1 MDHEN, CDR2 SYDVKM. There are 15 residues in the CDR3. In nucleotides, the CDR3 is TGTGCCAGCAGAATTAGCGGTTTCTCCTACAATGAGCAGTTCTTC. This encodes CASRISGFSYNEQFF.

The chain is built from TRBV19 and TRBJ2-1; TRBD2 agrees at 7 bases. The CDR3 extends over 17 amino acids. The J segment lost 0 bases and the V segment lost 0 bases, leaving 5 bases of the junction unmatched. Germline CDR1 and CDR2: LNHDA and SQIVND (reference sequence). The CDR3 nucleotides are TGTGCCAGTAGTATAGAGGGAGGGATGAGCTCCTACAATGAGCAGTTCTTC. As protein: CASSIEGGMSSYNEQFF.

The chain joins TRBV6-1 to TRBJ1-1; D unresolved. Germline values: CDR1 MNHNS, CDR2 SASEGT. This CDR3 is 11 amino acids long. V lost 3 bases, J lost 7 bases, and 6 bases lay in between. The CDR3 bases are TGTGCCAGCAGTGACGGCGGTGAAGCTTTCTTT. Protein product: CASSDGGEAFF.

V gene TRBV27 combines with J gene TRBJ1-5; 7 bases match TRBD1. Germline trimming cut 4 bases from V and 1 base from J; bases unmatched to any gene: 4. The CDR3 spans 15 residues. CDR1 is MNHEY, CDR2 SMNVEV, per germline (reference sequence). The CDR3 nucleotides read TGTGCCAGCAGTTACAGGGGTACGAGCAATCAGCCCCAGCATTTT. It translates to CASSYRGTSNQPQHF.